These T cell receptor beta chains were read from a single sample in a study of blood T cell repertoires in COVID-19. Libraries were prepared by immunoSEQ multiplex PCR; TCRdb keeps only in-frame clonotypes and omits some of them. The sample shows about 170,000 clones, roughly 80% of them seen only once. Material: peripheral blood. The receptors shown here come from a man aged 65 to 85 with active or convalescent COVID-19. The CDR3 runs from the conserved cysteine through the conserved F or W. The D gene is left open where the match is weak. Expanded clones are given a class, and other clones once, few, many or no size at all.

>-|TRBV5-4|TRBJ2-2|-
CASSLGAQGSVGELFF
TGTGCCAGCAGCTTGGGGGCCCAGGGGTCGGTCGGGGAGCTGTTTTTT
>TRBD1|TRBV5-1|TRBJ1-4|-
CASSYSGTENEKLFF
TGCGCCAGCAGCTACTCCGGGACAGAAAATGAAAAACTGTTTTTT
>-|TRBV6-5|TRBJ1-1|-
CAIWGFPSSNTEAFF
TGTGCCATATGGGGTTTCCCTAGCTCGAACACTGAAGCTTTCTTT
>-|TRBV5-4|TRBJ2-2|few
CASSPTVGQGNTGELFF
TGTGCCAGCAGCCCTACCGTAGGTCAGGGGAACACCGGGGAGCTGTTTTTT
>TRBD1|TRBV6-6|TRBJ1-5|few
CASSLTGDEQPQHF
TGTGCCAGCAGCCTGACAGGGGATGAGCAGCCCCAGCATTTT
>-|TRBV11-3|TRBJ2-7|-
CASSLVSGSGYEQYF
TGTGCCAGCAGCTTAGTTTCAGGCTCTGGATACGAGCAGTACTTC
>TRBD1|TRBV2|TRBJ2-6|-
CARTGITGANVLTF
TGTGCCAGGACAGGGATAACTGGGGCCAACGTCCTGACTTTC
>TRBD1|TRBV5-5|TRBJ1-5|few
CASRSGTGLSSNQPQHF
TGTGCCAGCAGGTCCGGGACAGGGTTGTCGAGCAATCAGCCCCAGCATTTT
>-|TRBV7-7|TRBJ2-7|-
CASSLAAGVDYEQYF
TGTGCCAGCAGCTTAGCGGCCGGGGTGGACTACGAGCAGTACTTC
>TRBD2|TRBV18|TRBJ2-1|-
CASSENGRAGNEQFF
TGTGCCAGCTCTGAGAACGGGAGAGCGGGGAATGAGCAGTTCTTC
>TRBD2|TRBV28|TRBJ2-2|-
CARIRGGGANTGELFF
TGTGCCCGCATCCGGGGGGGCGGGGCGAACACCGGGGAGCTGTTTTTT
>-|TRBV10-2|TRBJ1-5|-
CASSPSRGNQPQHF
TGCGCCAGCAGTCCGTCTAGGGGAAATCAGCCCCAGCATTTT
>TRBD1|TRBV12-3/TRBV12-4|TRBJ1-2|-
CASSLGTDYGYTF
TGTGCCAGCAGTCTCGGGACAGACTATGGCTACACCTTC
>-|TRBV6-5|TRBJ1-2|-
CASRAVRVFNYGYTF
TGTGCCAGCAGGGCCGTGCGGGTCTTTAACTATGGCTACACCTTC
>-|TRBV5-4|TRBJ1-1|-
CASSLEGRGTEAFF
TGTGCCAGCAGCTTGGAGGGTAGAGGGACTGAAGCTTTCTTT
>TRBD2|TRBV2|TRBJ2-1|-
CASTGRLAGVSEQFF
TGTGCCAGCACCGGCCGGCTAGCGGGGGTCTCTGAGCAGTTCTTC
>TRBD2|TRBV6-2/TRBV6-3|TRBJ2-7|-
CASSYGAGGYEQYF
TGTGCCAGCAGTTACGGGGCGGGGGGCTACGAGCAGTACTTC
>TRBD1|TRBV2|TRBJ2-7|-
CATSLEQGNYEQYF
TGTGCCACCTCCTTGGAACAGGGGAATTACGAGCAGTACTTC
>-|TRBV2|TRBJ1-3|-
CASSLYSGNTIYF
TGTGCCAGCAGTTTATATTCTGGAAACACCATATATTTT
>TRBD1|TRBV18|TRBJ1-3|-
CASSRDSSGNTIYF
TGTGCCAGCTCGCGGGACAGTTCTGGAAACACCATATATTTT
>TRBD1|TRBV9|TRBJ1-1|-
CASSVAPGGTEAFF
TGTGCCAGCAGCGTAGCTCCAGGGGGCACTGAAGCTTTCTTT
>TRBD1|TRBV11-2|TRBJ2-7|-
CASSLEPQGYEQYF
TGTGCCAGCAGCTTAGAACCACAGGGGTACGAGCAGTACTTC
>-|TRBV7-2|TRBJ2-1|-
CASSRLNRGAGSYNEQFF
TGTGCCAGCAGCCGCTTAAACCGGGGGGCGGGCTCCTACAATGAGCAGTTCTTC
>TRBD1|TRBV19|TRBJ1-2|-
CASSHRGQGYGYTF
TGTGCCAGTAGTCACAGGGGCCAGGGGTATGGCTACACCTTC
>-|TRBV18|TRBJ2-1|-
CASSPMIYNEQFF
TGTGCCAGCTCACCGATGATCTATAATGAGCAGTTCTTC
>-|TRBV6-6|TRBJ1-1|-
CASSSGLRGTEAFF
TGTGCCAGCAGCTCCGGACTGAGAGGGACTGAAGCTTTCTTT
>TRBD2|TRBV7-7|TRBJ2-2|-
CASSLLSGAGVGELFF
TGTGCTAGCAGCTTACTGTCGGGTGCGGGAGTCGGGGAGCTGTTTTTT
>-|TRBV5-1|TRBJ2-7|-
CASSSRDGSSYEQYF
TGCGCCAGCAGCTCACGGGACGGGAGCTCCTACGAGCAGTACTTC
>-|TRBV29-1|TRBJ2-3|-
CSVGPGGETDTQYF
TGCAGCGTTGGTCCCGGCGGGGAAACAGATACGCAGTATTTT
>-|TRBV19|TRBJ1-2|-
CASSTGIPDEANYGYTF
TGTGCCAGTAGTACCGGGATACCTGATGAGGCTAACTATGGCTACACCTTC
>TRBD1|TRBV4-1|TRBJ2-5|-
CASSQVDRAKWTQYF
TGCGCCAGCAGCCAAGTCGACAGGGCGAAATGGACCCAGTACTTC
>-|TRBV18|TRBJ2-6|-
CASSPTAGANVLTF
TGTGCCAGCTCACCAACGGCTGGGGCCAACGTCCTGACTTTC
>TRBD1|TRBV12-3/TRBV12-4|TRBJ1-1|-
CASSLRGPEAFF
TGTGCCAGCAGTTTAAGGGGGCCTGAAGCTTTCTTT
>TRBD1|TRBV2|TRBJ2-3|-
CASSPRTGLTDTQYF
TGTGCCAGCAGCCCCCGGACAGGGCTTACAGATACGCAGTATTTT
>TRBD1|TRBV7-9|TRBJ1-2|-
CASSVRQGANYGYTF
TGTGCCAGCAGCGTACGACAGGGGGCAAACTATGGCTACACCTTC